Following are 12 T cell receptor beta chains from one sample sequenced in a study of T-cell memory formation after mild COVID-19. TCRdb itself ran the 5' RACE reads through MiXCR, one entry per CDR3 protein. The top ten clones hold about a fifth of a sample with 300,000 or so distinct CDR3 sequences, approximately 15% of them seen once. The sequenced sample was PBMCs or a T cell subset sorted from them (not recorded which). The receptors shown here come from a man younger than 30 who had mild COVID-19 (a few samples of this study predate the infection). Cell type and time point are not known.

The J gene is TRBJ1-6, the V gene TRBV12-3 or TRBV12-4; D unclear. V lost 6 bases and J lost 9, with 9 bases in between. The CDR3 extends over 12 amino acids. CDR3 DNA sequence: TGTGCCAGCAGCATGCGGGGTTCACCCCTCCACTTT. Protein product: CASSMRGSPLHF.

As regards this clonotype: Lacking the conserved final phenylalanine or tryptophan, this CDR3 likely reflects a read error. The DNA is left out, because the CDR3 cannot be placed on it with certainty; the CDR3 is given as TCRdb lists it. The chain couples TRBV7-8 to TRBJ2-5; the table's TRBD2 call for D was not verified on the DNA. Looked up from germline, CDR1 is SGHVS and CDR2 is FQNEAQ. The CDR3 length is 13 residues, termini included. CDR3 sequence reads: CASRSSTSDPGLV.

V gene TRBV9 combines with J gene TRBJ2-1; weak D call: TRBD1 (5 bases). The CDR3 covers 15 residues. The V and J ends lost 0 bases and 7 bases respectively, with 14 bases between them. Germline CDR1 reads SGDLS; CDR2 reads YYNGEE. The CDR3 spells CASSVERGERNEQFF. The CDR3, as DNA: TGTGCCAGCAGCGTAGAAAGGGGTGAAAGAAATGAGCAGTTCTTC.

The V call is TRBV12-3 or TRBV12-4, the J call TRBJ2-3; perhaps TRBD2 as D (7 bases). The CDR3 runs to 18 residues. V was trimmed by 1 base and J by 0 bases, leaving 17 bases between them. The CDR3 sequence is CASSLGGVAGASTDTQYF. DNA for the CDR3: TGTGCCAGCAGTTTAGGAGGCGTGGCGGGGGCCAGCACAGATACGCAGTATTTT.

This clonotype was detected only a few times. The chain joins TRBV3-2 to TRBJ2-4; the listed D gene, TRBD2, was not tested against the DNA. TRBV3-2 is a known pseudogene. The CDR3 has 12 residues. This chain's CDR3 is CASSPARDIQYF. The CDR3 DNA is TGTGCCAGCAGCCCGGCGAGGGACATTCAGTACTTC.

J is TRBJ2-7 and V is TRBV18; TRBD1 matches 10 bases. CDR1 and CDR2 (germline): KGHSH, LQKENI. V lost 5 bases, J lost 4 bases, and 2 bases stayed unmatched. The CDR3 is 13 residues long. CDR3 sequence reads: CASSGGQGYEQYV. The CDR3 DNA reads as TGTGCCAGCTCAGGGGGACAGGGGTACGAGCAGTACGTC.

In this sample, this clonotype turned up a few times. The chain combines TRBV7-2 with TRBJ1-1, with D unclear. Germline assignment: CDR1 SGHTA and CDR2 FQGNSA. The CDR3 covers 15 residues. Trimming removed 0 bases at V and 5 bases at J, with 13 bases between. The CDR3 region is CASSLAGGSGTEAFF. DNA of the CDR3: TGTGCCAGCAGCTTAGCGGGCGGGTCGGGGACTGAAGCTTTCTTT. Complete variable domain (other parts from reference TRBV7-2 and TRBJ1-1): GAGVSQSPSNKVTEKGKDVELRCDPISGHTALYWYRQSLGQGLEFLIYFQGNSAPDKSGLPSDRFSAERTGGSVSTLTIQRTQQEDSAVYLCASSLAGGSGTEAFFGQGTRLTVV.

This clonotype was seen more than once but under ten times. V and J are TRBV5-1 and TRBJ2-7; D may be TRBD2 (5 bases). The CDR3 consists of 14 residues. The V gene's germline CDR1 is SGHRS and CDR2 YFSETQ. V lost 0 bases, J lost 0 bases, and 7 bases lay in between. CDR3 nucleotides: TGCGCCAGCAGCTTGGAGGGAGTCTCCTACGAGCAGTACTTC. This translates into CASSLEGVSYEQYF.

This clonotype has a handful of counts. The chain carries TRBV6-1 and TRBJ1-5, with D unresolved. The V gene's germline CDR1 is MNHNS and CDR2 SASEGT. CDR3 size: 14 residues. V lost 6 bases and J lost 4, with 13 bases in between. The CDR3 protein is CASSQHMSNQPQHF. The DNA for the CDR3 is TGTGCCAGCAGCCAACACATGAGTAATCAGCCCCAGCATTTT.

This clonotype came up a few times. The genes are TRBV6-1 and TRBJ2-2; D call uncertain. CDR1 and CDR2 (germline): MNHNS, SASEGT. CDR3 length: 14 residues. With 7 bases removed from V and 8 bases from J, the gap between germline ends came to 17 bases. The CDR3 sequence: CASMLGPAEGELFF. The CDR3 DNA follows: TGTGCCAGCATGTTAGGACCTGCTGAAGGGGAGCTGTTTTTT.

This clonotype has at least ten counts. This sequence joins TRBV4-1 and TRBJ1-5, with 10 bases aligning to TRBD1. The ends lost 5 bases at V and 7 bases at J; junction bases unmatched: 2. The CDR3 has 13 amino acids. CDR1 MGHRA and CDR2 YSYEKL come from the germline V gene. The CDR3 DNA follows: TGCGCCAGCAGCGGACAGGGGGTACAGCCCCAGCATTTT. Amino acid sequence: CASSGQGVQPQHF.

The V call is TRBV7-9, the J call TRBJ1-1, with D maybe TRBD1 (5 bases). The CDR3 totals 13 residues. Trimming shortened V by 1 base and J by 6 bases, and 9 bases separated the two germline ends. The V gene's germline CDR1 is SEHNR and CDR2 FQNEAQ (reference sequence). The CDR3 DNA follows: TGTGCCAGCAGCTTAGACGGGGACTCTGAAGCTTTCTTT. Protein product: CASSLDGDSEAFF.